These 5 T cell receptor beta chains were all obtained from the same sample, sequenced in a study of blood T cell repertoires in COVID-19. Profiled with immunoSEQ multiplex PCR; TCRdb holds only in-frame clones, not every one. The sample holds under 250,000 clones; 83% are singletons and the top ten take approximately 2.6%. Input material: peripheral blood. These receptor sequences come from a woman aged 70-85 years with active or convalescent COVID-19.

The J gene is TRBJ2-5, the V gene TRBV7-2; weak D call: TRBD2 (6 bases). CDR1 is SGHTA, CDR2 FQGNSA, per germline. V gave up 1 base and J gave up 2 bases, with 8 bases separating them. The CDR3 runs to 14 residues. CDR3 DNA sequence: TGTGCCAGCAGCTTAGTCGGGACTCAAGAGACCCAGTACTTC. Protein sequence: CASSLVGTQETQYF.

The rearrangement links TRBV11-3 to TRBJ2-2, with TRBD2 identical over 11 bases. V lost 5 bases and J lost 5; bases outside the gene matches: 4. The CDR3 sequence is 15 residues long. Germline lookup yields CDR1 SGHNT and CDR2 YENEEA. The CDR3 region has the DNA TGTGCCAGCAGCCTTCTAGCGGGAGGTACCGGGGAGCTGTTTTTT. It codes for CASSLLAGGTGELFF.

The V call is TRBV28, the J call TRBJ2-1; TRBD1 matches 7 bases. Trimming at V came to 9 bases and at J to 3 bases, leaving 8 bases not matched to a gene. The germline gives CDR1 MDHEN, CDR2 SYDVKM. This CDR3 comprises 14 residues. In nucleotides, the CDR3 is TGTGCCAGTAACAGGGGAAGTAACTACAATGAGCAGTTCTTC. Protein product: CASNRGSNYNEQFF.

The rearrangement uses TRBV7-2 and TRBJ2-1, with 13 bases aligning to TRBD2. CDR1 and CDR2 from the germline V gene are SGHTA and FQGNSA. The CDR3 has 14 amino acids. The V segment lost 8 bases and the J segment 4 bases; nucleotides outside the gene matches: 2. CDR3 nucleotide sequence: TGTGCCAGCGGACTAGCGGGGGTTTACAATGAGCAGTTCTTC. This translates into CASGLAGVYNEQFF. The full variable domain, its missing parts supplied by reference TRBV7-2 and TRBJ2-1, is GAGVSQSPSNKVTEKGKDVELRCDPISGHTALYWYRQSLGQGLEFLIYFQGNSAPDKSGLPSDRFSAERTGGSVSTLTIQRTQQEDSAVYLCASGLAGVYNEQFFGPGTRLTVL.

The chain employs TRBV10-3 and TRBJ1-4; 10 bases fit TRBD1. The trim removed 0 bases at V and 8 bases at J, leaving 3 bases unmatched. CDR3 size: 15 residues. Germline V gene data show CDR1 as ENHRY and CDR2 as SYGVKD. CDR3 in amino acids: CAISESGQGKEKLFF. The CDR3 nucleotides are TGTGCCATCAGTGAGTCGGGACAGGGGAAGGAAAAACTGTTTTTT.